The present TCR beta chain was sequenced within a study of molecular identifiers for immune sequencing clone quantification. The bulk TCR libraries were made with methods described before and with listed TCR primers. One entry per CDR3 protein, called by TCRdb with MiXCR from the PCR reads. This sample has over 600,000 distinct CDR3 sequences, with less than 20% found just once. The CDR3 is 16 amino acids. Unmatched junction bases numbered 12, after V lost 3 bases and J lost 5 bases. Looked up from germline, CDR1 is SGHRS and CDR2 is YFSETQ. In this sample, this clonotype turned up many times. Its antigen is as yet unknown. Findings and limits, study-wide: Clone sizes could be underestimated for highly expanded clones when identical TCR molecules share a barcode. Clones above 20 RNA copies contained over 97% of effector molecules but under 1% of naive ones.

With RNA at 10%, 30% or 50%, naive CD8 libraries came from roughly 20,000 to 1,000,000 sorted cells. The V call is TRBV5-1, the J call TRBJ2-3; 7 bases match TRBD1. This receptor was identified in a human donor in good health. Some libraries in this study had Jurkat cell RNA spiked in. Material: naive CD8+ T cells from blood, with Jurkat cell RNA spiked in. The subset was: FACS-sorted CD8+CD4-CCR7+CD45RA+ naive T cells. The CDR3 protein is CASSSGQTRLVDTQYF. CDR3 bases: TGCGCCAGCAGCTCGGGACAGACACGTTTAGTAGATACGCAGTATTTT. The full variable domain, its missing parts supplied by reference TRBV5-1 and TRBJ2-3, is KAGVTQTPRYLIKTRGQQVTLSCSPISGHRSVSWYQQTPGQGLQFLFEYFSETQRNKGNFPGRFSGRQFSNSRSEMNVSTLELGDSALYLCASSSGQTRLVDTQYFGPGTRLTVL.